This TCR beta chain was recovered during a study of vaccination effects on CD4 cells after COVID-19. Profiled with immunoSEQ multiplex PCR; TCRdb holds only in-frame clones, not every one. The sample consists of approximately 60,000 clones, about 78% of them appearing once. Per germline, CDR1 SGHVS and CDR2 FNYEAQ. V lost 5 bases and J lost 2, with 12 bases in between. The CDR3 extends over 15 amino acids. Investigators separated out CD4+ T cells once around 11 days of culture had passed. Participants each got two BNT162b2 or mRNA-1273 vaccine doses. With regard to this clone: What it binds is not known.

This clonotype was sampled from a human donor who received a COVID-19 vaccine. The specimen comprised CD4+ T cells from PBMCs cultured without peptide, sampled after COVID-19 vaccination. The chain has TRBV7-6 and TRBJ2-2; a possible D gene is TRBD1 (5 bases). The CDR3 region has the DNA TGTGCCAGCAGCGTCCGAGACAGAAACACCGGGGAGCTGTTTTTT. The encoded protein is CASSVRDRNTGELFF.